This paragraph reports one T cell receptor (beta chain). Measured with immunoSEQ multiplex PCR; TCRdb has only the in-frame clones, and not every one. The sample holds around 31,000 clones, roughly 80% seen once. The sample is drawn from a study of early stage breast cancer tumors. Germline assignment: CDR1 GTSNPN and CDR2 SVGIG (reference sequence). CDR3 size: 15 residues. V was clipped by 2 bases and J by 5 bases, with 18 bases between them. This clonotype originated in a person aged 30-39 years with breast cancer. The chain combines TRBV30 with TRBJ1-2; unclear D gene. Sequenced input: breast tumor tissue. As DNA, the CDR3 is TGTGCCTGGAGTCCCCCCGACCGGCCTAGGTATGGCTACACCTTC. The encoded protein is CAWSPPDRPRYGYTF.